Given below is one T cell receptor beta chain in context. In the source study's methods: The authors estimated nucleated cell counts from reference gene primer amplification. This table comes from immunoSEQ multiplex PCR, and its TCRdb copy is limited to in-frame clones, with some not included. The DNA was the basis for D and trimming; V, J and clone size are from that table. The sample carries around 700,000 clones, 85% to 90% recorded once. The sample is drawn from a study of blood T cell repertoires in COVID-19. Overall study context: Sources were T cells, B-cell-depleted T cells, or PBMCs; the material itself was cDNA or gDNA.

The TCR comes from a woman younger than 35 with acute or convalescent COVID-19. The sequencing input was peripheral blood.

The CDR3 loop is CASPRGETQYF. Written as DNA, the CDR3 is TGTGCCAGTCCCCGGGGAGAGACCCAGTACTTC. The V and J genes are TRBV21-1 and TRBJ2-5; the DNA was not compared with TRBD2, the D call given in the table. TRBV21-1 is noted as a pseudogene. This CDR3 is built from 11 residues.